This entry lists 10 T cell receptor beta chains sequenced from one sample in a study of beta chain features in type 1 diabetes. The investigators reverse transcribed all of the isolated RNA, so they sequenced expressed TCRB transcripts. This table comes from immunoSEQ multiplex PCR, and its TCRdb copy is limited to in-frame clones, with some not included. The repertoire holds about 320,000 clones, with 14% as singletons. What was sequenced was central memory CD4+ T cells from blood. Receptor source: a man younger than 45 in good health.

V gene TRBV7-6 combines with J gene TRBJ2-1, with D possibly being TRBD2 (5 bases). V was trimmed by 5 bases and J by 4 bases, leaving 15 bases between them. Germline values: CDR1 SGHVS, CDR2 FNYEAQ. The CDR3 spans 15 residues. The CDR3, as DNA: TGTGCCAGCAGCATGCTGGACTCTGGGTACAATGAGCAGTTCTTC. Translation: CASSMLDSGYNEQFF.

The CDR3 nucleotides are TGTGCCAGCTCACCAAAACAGGGGGCCGGTTCACCCCTCCACTTT. This gives the protein CASSPKQGAGSPLHF. The chain is built from TRBV18 and TRBJ1-6; 9 bases map to TRBD1. The CDR3 loop spans 15 amino acids. Per germline, CDR1 KGHSH and CDR2 LQKENI. Losses at the gene ends were 2 bases for V and 9 bases for J; bases not matched to a gene: 5.

This rearrangement joins TRBV9 to TRBJ2-3, with TRBD2 as a possible D gene (6 bases). The V end was cut by 4 bases, the J end by 1 base, with 16 bases between. Germline-derived CDR1 and CDR2 are SGDLS and YYNGEE. The length of the CDR3 is 16 residues. The DNA for the CDR3 is TGTGCCAGCAGCCCCCTAGGGCGGGACGGCACAGATACGCAGTATTTT. The encoded protein is CASSPLGRDGTDTQYF.

This clone has only a few counts. This chain links TRBV7-7 with TRBJ2-1; 8 bases are shared with TRBD2. Germline values: CDR1 SSHAT, CDR2 FNYEAQ (reference sequence). CDR3 length: 15 residues. V lost 5 bases, J lost 6 bases, and 9 bases stayed unmatched. The DNA of the CDR3 is TGTGCCAGCAGCAAGGCGGGACTAGAGGGCAATGAGCAGTTCTTC. This translates into CASSKAGLEGNEQFF.

CDR3 region: CASSPGHRQGGTEAFF. The CDR3, as DNA: TGTGCCAGCTCACCGGGTCACAGACAGGGTGGCACTGAAGCTTTCTTT. The rearrangement links TRBV18 to TRBJ1-1; 7 bases are shared with TRBD1. J gave up 4 bases and V 3 bases, and 11 bases lay outside the gene matches. Germline V gene data show CDR1 as KGHSH and CDR2 as LQKENI. The CDR3 runs to 16 residues.

The rearrangement uses TRBV6-5 and TRBJ2-3; no clear D. CDR3 length equals 15 residues. Trimming took off 7 bases at V and 0 bases at J, with 14 bases between the two ends. Germline V CDR1 and CDR2: MNHEY, SVGAGI. Here the CDR3 reads CASKKGLTSTDTQYF. DNA for the CDR3: TGTGCCAGCAAGAAAGGATTGACTAGCACAGATACGCAGTATTTT.

V and J are TRBV7-2 and TRBJ1-2; D ambiguous. Germline V lookup: CDR1 SGHTA, CDR2 FQGNSA. The ends were cut back, 2 bases at V and 1 base at J, with 2 bases in the middle. This CDR3 region has 12 residues. The CDR3 nucleotides read TGTGCCAGCAGCTTATTTAACTATGGCTACACCTTC. It translates to CASSLFNYGYTF. Full variable domain (rest looked up from reference TRBV7-2 and TRBJ1-2): GAGVSQSPSNKVTEKGKDVELRCDPISGHTALYWYRQSLGQGLEFLIYFQGNSAPDKSGLPSDRFSAERTGGSVSTLTIQRTQQEDSAVYLCASSLFNYGYTFGSGTRLTVV.

This clone was observed a handful of times. The chain uses TRBV15 and TRBJ1-6; D might be TRBD1 (5 bases). Trimming took 9 bases from V and 6 from J, leaving 12 bases between them. The CDR3 has 13 amino acids. CDR1 and CDR2 from the germline V gene are LNHNV and YYDKDF (reference sequence). In DNA form, the CDR3 reads TGTGCCACGTCGACAGATTTTAATTCACCCCTCCACTTT. Protein: CATSTDFNSPLHF.

This clone appeared a few times. The gene calls are TRBV7-2 and TRBJ1-1, with a possible D match to TRBD1 (6 bases). The CDR3 has 16 amino acids. The V end lost 1 base, the J end lost 5 bases, and 17 bases lay between the germline ends. Germline V CDR1 and CDR2: SGHTA, FQGNSA. CDR3 sequence: CASSLVSGGRETEAFF. The CDR3 DNA follows: TGTGCCAGCAGCTTAGTTTCCGGGGGCAGGGAAACTGAAGCTTTCTTT.

This clone occurred a few times. V usage is TRBV7-2 and J usage is TRBJ2-1; D may be TRBD2 (6 bases). The germline gives CDR1 SGHTA, CDR2 FQGNSA. V lost 5 bases and J 7 bases, leaving 21 bases between the germline ends. CDR3 length equals 16 residues. The CDR3 DNA reads as TGTGCCAGCAGCCAGCTCGCACTAGCTCGAGGGAATGAGCAGTTCTTC. This sequence encodes CASSQLALARGNEQFF.